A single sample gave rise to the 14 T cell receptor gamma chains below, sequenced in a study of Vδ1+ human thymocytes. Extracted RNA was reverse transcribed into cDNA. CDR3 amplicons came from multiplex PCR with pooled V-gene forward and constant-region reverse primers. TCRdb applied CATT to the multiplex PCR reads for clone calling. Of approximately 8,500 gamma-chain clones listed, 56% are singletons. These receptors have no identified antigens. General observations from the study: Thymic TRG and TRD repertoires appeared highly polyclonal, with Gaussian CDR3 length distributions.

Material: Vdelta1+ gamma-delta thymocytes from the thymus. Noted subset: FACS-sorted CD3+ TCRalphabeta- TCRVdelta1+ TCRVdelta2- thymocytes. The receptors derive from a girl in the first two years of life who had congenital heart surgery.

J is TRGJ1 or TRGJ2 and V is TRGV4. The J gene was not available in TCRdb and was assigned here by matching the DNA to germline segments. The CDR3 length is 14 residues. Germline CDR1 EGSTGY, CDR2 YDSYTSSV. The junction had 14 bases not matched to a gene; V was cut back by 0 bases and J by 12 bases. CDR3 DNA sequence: TGTGCCACCTGGGATGGGATGGAAAGGTTTGGGAAACTCTTT. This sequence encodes CATWDGMERFGKLF.

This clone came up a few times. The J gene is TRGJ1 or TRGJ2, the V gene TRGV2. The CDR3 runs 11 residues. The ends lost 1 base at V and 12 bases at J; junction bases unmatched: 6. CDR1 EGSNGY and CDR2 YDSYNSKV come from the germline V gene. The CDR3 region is CATWDGWGKLF. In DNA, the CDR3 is TGTGCCACCTGGGACGGCTGGGGGAAACTCTTT.

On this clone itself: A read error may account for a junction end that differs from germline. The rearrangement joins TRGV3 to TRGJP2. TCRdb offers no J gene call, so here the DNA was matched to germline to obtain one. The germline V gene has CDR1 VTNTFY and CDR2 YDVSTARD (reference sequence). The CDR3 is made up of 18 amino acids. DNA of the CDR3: TGTGCCGCCTGGGACAGGCGGGACCCATATAGTAGTGATTGGATCAAGACGTTT. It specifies CAAWDRRDPYSSDWIKTF.

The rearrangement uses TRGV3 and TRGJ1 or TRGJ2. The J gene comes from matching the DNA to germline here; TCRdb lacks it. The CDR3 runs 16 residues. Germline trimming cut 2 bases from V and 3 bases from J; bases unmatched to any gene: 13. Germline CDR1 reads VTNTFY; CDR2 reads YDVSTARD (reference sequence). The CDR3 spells CATWDTVMPFYYKKLF. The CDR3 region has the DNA TGTGCCACCTGGGACACGGTCATGCCTTTTTATTATAAGAAACTCTTT.

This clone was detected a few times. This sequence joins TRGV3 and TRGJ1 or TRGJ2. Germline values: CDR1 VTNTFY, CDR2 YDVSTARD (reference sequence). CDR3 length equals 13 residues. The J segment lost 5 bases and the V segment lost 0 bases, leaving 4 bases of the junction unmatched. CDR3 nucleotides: TGTGCCACCTGGGACAGGCTTGATTATAAGAAACTCTTT. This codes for CATWDRLDYKKLF.

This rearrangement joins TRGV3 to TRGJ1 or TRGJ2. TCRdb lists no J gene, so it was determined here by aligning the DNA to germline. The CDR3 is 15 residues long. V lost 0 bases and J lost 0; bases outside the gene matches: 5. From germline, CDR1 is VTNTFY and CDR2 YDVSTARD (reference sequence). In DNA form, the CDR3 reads TGTGCCACCTGGGACAGGCTTACGAATTATTATAAGAAACTCTTT. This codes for CATWDRLTNYYKKLF.

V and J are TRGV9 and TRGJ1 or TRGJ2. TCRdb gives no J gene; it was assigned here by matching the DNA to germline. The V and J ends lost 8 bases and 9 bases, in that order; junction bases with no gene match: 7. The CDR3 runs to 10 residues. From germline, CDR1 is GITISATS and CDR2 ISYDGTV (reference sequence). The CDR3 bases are TGTGCCTTGTTGATGTGTAAGAAACTCTTT. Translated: CALLMCKKLF.

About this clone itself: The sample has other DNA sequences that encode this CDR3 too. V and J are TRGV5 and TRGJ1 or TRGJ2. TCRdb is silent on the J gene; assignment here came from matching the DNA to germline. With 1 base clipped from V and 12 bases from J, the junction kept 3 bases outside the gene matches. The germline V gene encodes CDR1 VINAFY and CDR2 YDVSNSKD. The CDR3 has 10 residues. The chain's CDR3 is CATWDSGKLF. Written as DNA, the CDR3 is TGTGCCACCTGGGACAGTGGGAAACTCTTT.

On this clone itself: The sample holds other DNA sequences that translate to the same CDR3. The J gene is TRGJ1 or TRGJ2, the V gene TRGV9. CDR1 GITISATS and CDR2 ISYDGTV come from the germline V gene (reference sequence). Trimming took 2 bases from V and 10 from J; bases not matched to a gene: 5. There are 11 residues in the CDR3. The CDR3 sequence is CALWEASKKLF. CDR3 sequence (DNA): TGTGCCTTGTGGGAGGCCAGCAAGAAACTCTTT.

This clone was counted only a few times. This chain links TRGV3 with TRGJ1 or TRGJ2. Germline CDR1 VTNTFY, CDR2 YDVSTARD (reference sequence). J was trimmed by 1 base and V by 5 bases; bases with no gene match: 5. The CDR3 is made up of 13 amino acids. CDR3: CATWALNYYKKLF. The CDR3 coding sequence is TGTGCCACCTGGGCCCTCAATTATTATAAGAAACTCTTT.

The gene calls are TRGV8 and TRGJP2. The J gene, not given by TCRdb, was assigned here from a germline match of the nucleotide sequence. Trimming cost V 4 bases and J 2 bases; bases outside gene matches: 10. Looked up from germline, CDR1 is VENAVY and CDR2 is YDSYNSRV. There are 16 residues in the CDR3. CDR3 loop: CATWDRDSSSDWIKTF. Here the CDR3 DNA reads TGTGCCACCTGGGACCGAGATTCAAGTAGTGATTGGATCAAGACGTTT.

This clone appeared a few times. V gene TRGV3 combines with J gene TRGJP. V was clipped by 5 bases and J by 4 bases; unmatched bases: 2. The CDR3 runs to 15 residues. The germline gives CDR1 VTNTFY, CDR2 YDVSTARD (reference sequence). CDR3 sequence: CATWAQELGKKIKVF. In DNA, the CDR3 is TGTGCCACCTGGGCTCAAGAGTTGGGCAAAAAAATCAAGGTATTT.

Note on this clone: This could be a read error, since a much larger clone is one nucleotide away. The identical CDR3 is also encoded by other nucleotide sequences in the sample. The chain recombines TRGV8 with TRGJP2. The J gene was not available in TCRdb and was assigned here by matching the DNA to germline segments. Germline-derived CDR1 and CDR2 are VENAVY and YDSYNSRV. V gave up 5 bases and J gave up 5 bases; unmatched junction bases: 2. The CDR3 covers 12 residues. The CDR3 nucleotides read TGTGCCACCTGGGGAAGTGATTGGATCAAGACGTTT. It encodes CATWGSDWIKTF.

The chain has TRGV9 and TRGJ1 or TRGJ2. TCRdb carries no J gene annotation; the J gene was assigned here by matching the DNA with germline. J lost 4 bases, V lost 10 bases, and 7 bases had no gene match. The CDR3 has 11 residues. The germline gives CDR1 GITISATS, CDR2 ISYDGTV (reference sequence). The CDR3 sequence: CALKWYYKKLF. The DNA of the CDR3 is TGTGCCTTAAAATGGTATTATAAGAAACTCTTT.